Reported below is one TCR beta chain. This clone has a single count. Its antigen remains undetermined. There are no base qualities to consult, and no much larger clone falls within one base. The CDR3 regions of human TCRbeta chains were analyzed by immunosequencing. On the authors' methods: Repertoire TCRs were checked for matches against a reference library of SARS-CoV-2-specific TCRs that had been generated using the MIRA antigen-specificity platform. Breadth was defined as the fraction of unique TCRs that were SARS-CoV-2-associated, and depth was defined as the fraction of total T cells that were SARS-CoV-2-associated. Using the MIRA data, every spike-specific TCR was mapped to the spike region that the TCR reacted to and assigned to either a CD4 or a CD8 class. Log10-transformed breadth and depth values were compared by one-way ANOVA with Sidak's multiple comparisons tests. This is the immuneACCESS table as TCRdb keeps it, with only in-frame sequences that have V and J called. A part of the clones is gone; compared with another copy, unresolved V genes explain less than half, and the rest is unexplained. The D gene and trimming were derived from the DNA, and the V and J assignments and clone size from that table. The sample table records about 140,000 clones; 70% to 90% of these occur just once. In total, the top ten clones hold about 6% of the sample.

These data come from a study of T cell responses to AZD1222 COVID-19 vaccine (dated by TCRdb to 2020 to 2023). Regarding the research as a whole: Because spike-specific TCR depth and breadth did not differ between the two schedules, AZD1222 recipients who got a second dose at roughly 4 weeks were pooled with those who got a second dose at roughly 12 weeks. Trial participants were enrolled by age into 18-55, 56-69 and 70-plus year subgroups, with roughly 150, 30 and 60 TCR-sequenced participants respectively. TCR sequencing was performed for 230 to 250 trial participants, of whom some 200 were given two doses of AZD1222 and some 26 were given two doses of MenACWY control vaccine. Paper-wide results and their limitations: No day 14 peak-response samples were available, so repertoires were characterized only after the peak T cell response. Reportedly, close to half of the unique spike-specific TCRs recognized epitopes lying outside the regions that are mutated in the B.1.351 and B.1.1.7 variants. Participants were mostly white British, with more females than males. The authors suggested clonal diversity may have been underestimated. Conclusions about previously exposed vaccinees were limited because only six or seven AZD1222 recipients were SARS-CoV-2 seropositive at baseline. The 56-69-year group was small, and its depth increase did not reach significance, likely because of low power. The whole spike protein was spanned by vaccine-associated CD4 TCRs, and dominant responses were seen in regions 160-218 and 743-854. After two AZD1222 doses, both the breadth and the depth of spike-specific TCRs were significantly higher than at day 0 and than in MenACWY recipients.

This specimen's time point label, per the study, means: baseline before first vaccination. Vaccinee samples came from UK trials COV001 and COV002, including a single-blind randomized controlled phase 2/3 trial of AZD1222 (ChAdOx1 nCoV-19) in healthy adults. For TCRbeta chain sequencing, PBMC samples from trial participants were taken at day 0 and at day 28 after the second dose. According to the germline V gene (reference sequence), CDR1 reads GTSNPN and CDR2 reads SVGIG. The trim is 2 bases for V and 0 bases for J, with a gap of 23 bases between the germline ends. The CDR3 goes from the cysteine to the phenylalanine over 19 residues. Only CDR3 DNA remains: 57 bases, in frame from the first base.

The chain joins TRBV30 to TRBJ1-3; the D gene is possibly TRBD1, with 5 bases matching. The sequence derives from an adult in good health. The specimen comprised peripheral blood, sampled on day 0 of AZD1222 vaccination. The DNA sequence is given as TGTGCCTGGAGTCCTGGGTCCCCCTGGGGCCGAAACTCTGGAAACACCATATATTTT. Its coded protein is CAWSPGSPWGRNSGNTIYF.